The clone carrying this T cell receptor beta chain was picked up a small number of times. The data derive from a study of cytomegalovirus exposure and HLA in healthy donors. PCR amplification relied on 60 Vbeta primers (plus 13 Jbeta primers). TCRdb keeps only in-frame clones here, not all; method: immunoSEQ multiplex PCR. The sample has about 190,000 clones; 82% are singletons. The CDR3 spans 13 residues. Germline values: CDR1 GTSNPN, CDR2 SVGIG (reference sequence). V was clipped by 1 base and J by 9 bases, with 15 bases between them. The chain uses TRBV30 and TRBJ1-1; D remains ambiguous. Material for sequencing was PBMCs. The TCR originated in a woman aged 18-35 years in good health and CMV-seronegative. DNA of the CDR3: TGTGCCTGGAGTGAAAGGGCGGGATTCAAAGCTTTCTTT. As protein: CAWSERAGFKAFF. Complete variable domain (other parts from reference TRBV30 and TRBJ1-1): SQTIHQWPATLVQPVGSPLSLECTVEGTSNPNLYWYRQAAGRGLQLLFYSVGIGQISSEVPQNLSASRPQDRQFILSSKKLLLSDSGFYLCAWSERAGFKAFFGQGTRLTVV.